The rows below give T cell receptor beta chains drawn from one sample of a study of beta chain features in type 1 diabetes. Here immunoSEQ multiplex PCR was the method, and the copy in TCRdb shows in-frame clones only, minus some. The sample has around 46,000 clones, around 45% seen once; the top ten hold around 0.13%. Specimen: stem cell memory CD4+ T cells from blood. These TCRs come from a man aged 25-40 years with type 1 diabetes. Both conserved end residues are part of each CDR3. D genes are given only for firm matches. Clone size is stated in some rows and not others, as once, few, many or a class when expanded.

>.|.|TRBJ2-1|TRBV15
TGTGCCACCAGCAGAGATCCTAGTTCCCATGAGCAGTTCTTC
CATSRDPSSHEQFF
>.|.|TRBJ1-2|TRBV10-3
TGTGCCATCAGTCTCAGGGCTGAGGATGGCTACACCTTC
CAISLRAEDGYTF
>TRBD2|.|TRBJ2-7|TRBV18
TGTGCCAGCTCACCAACTAGCGGCTACGAGCAGTACTTC
CASSPTSGYEQYF
>TRBD2|few|TRBJ2-3|TRBV7-9
TGTGCCAGCAGCCCGGAGGGGGCTAGCGGGAGAGATACGCAGTATTTT
CASSPEGASGRDTQYF
>TRBD1|.|TRBJ1-1|TRBV2
TGTGCCAGCAGTGAGCAGGGGGTGGATAACACTGAAGCTTTCTTT
CASSEQGVDNTEAFF
>.|few|TRBJ2-3|TRBV9
TGTGCCAGCAGCGCAGGGACCCAGGGGTCGGCTACGCAGTATTTT
CASSAGTQGSATQYF
>.|few|TRBJ1-1|TRBV15
TGTGCCACCAGCAGTGAAGCCCACCCGAACACTGAAGCTTTCTTT
CATSSEAHPNTEAFF
>TRBD2|.|TRBJ2-3|TRBV5-1
TGCGCCAGCAGCTTGGGACTAGCGTACACAGATACGCAGTATTTT
CASSLGLAYTDTQYF
>.|few|TRBJ1-2|TRBV6-4
TGTGCCAGCAGTGCGGGTCCCCCTGGAGGCTACACCTTC
CASSAGPPGGYTF
>TRBD2|.|TRBJ2-5|TRBV7-2
TGTGCCAGCAGCCATCAAGAAATAGGACTAGCGGGAACCCAAGAGACCCAGTACTTC
CASSHQEIGLAGTQETQYF
>.|.|TRBJ2-6|TRBV7-2
TGTGCCAGCAGCTTCCTTTCTGGGGCCAACGTCCTGACTTTC
CASSFLSGANVLTF
>TRBD1|.|TRBJ1-2|TRBV28
TGTGCCAGCGCACCTGGGGGACAGGGGGCGTTTGGCGGCTACACCTTC
CASAPGGQGAFGGYTF
>TRBD1|.|TRBJ1-2|TRBV4-1
TGCGCCAGCAGCCAAGATGGGCAGGGGGCAGCTGGCTACACCTTC
CASSQDGQGAAGYTF
>.|.|TRBJ2-3|TRBV28
TGTGCCAGCTATATAGGCGGGGAATCAGATACGCAGTATTTT
CASYIGGESDTQYF